The source of this T cell receptor (beta chain) is a study of human T cells and chemical hapten exposure. The overall study: Across its approximately 25 weeks, the study gave patients weekly diphenylcyclopropenone doses to the scalp. Study-wide findings and caveats: Sensitization with DPC brought no change to TCRs above 1 in 1000 in frequency. It was expanded TCRs that formed significantly more large CDR3 similarity clusters than controls did.

Germline lookup yields CDR1 LNHNV and CDR2 YYDKDF (reference sequence). This CDR3 comprises 16 residues. The junction had 8 bases not matched to a gene; V was cut back by 0 bases and J by 7 bases. This clonotype was seen at least ten times. The antigen remains unidentified. TCRdb re-called the RACE reads through MiXCR, storing one row per CDR3 protein. This sample has some 120,000 distinct CDR3 sequences, with over 10% found just once. Time point: patch test 1, 2 weeks after DPC sensitization. Treatment here: therapeutic diphenylcyclopropenone sensitization with weekly scalp DPC. The sample here was whole blood, taken in connection with sensitization to the hapten diphenylcyclopropenone (DPC). This clonotype was sampled from a woman in her forties or fifties with alopecia areata. Some clones in this sample may be carry-over from other donors' samples. This chain links TRBV15 with TRBJ1-4; 7 nucleotides line up with TRBD1. The chain's CDR3 is CATSRDYRGGGEKLFF. The CDR3 region has the DNA TGTGCCACCAGCAGAGATTACAGGGGAGGTGGTGAAAAACTGTTTTTT.